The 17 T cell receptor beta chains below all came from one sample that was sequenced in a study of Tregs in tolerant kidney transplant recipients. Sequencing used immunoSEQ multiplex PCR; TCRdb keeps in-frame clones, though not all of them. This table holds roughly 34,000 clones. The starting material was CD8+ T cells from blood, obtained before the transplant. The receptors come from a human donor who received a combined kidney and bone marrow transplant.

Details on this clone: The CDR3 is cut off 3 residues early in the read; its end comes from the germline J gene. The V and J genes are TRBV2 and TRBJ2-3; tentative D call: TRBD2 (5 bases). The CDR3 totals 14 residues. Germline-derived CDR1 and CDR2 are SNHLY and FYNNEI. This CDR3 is CASMWVASIHAQYF. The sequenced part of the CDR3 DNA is TGTGCCAGCATGTGGGTCGCTAGCATTCACGCG.

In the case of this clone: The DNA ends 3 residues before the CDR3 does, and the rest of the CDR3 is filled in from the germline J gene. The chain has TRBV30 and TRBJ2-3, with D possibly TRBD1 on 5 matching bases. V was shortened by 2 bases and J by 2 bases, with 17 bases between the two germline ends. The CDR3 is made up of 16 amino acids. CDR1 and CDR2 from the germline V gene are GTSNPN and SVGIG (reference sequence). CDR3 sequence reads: CAWSLGAAPFTDTQYF. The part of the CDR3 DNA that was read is TGTGCCTGGAGTCTTGGGGCTGCTCCTTTCACAGATACG.

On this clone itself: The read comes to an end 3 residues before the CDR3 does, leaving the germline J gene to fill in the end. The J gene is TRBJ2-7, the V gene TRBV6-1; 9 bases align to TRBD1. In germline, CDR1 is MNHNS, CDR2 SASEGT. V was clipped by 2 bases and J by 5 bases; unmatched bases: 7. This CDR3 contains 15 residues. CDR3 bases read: TGTGCCAGCAGTGAACTTCCCGGGACAGGGAACGAG. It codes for CASSELPGTGNE. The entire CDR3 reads CASSELPGTGNEQYF.

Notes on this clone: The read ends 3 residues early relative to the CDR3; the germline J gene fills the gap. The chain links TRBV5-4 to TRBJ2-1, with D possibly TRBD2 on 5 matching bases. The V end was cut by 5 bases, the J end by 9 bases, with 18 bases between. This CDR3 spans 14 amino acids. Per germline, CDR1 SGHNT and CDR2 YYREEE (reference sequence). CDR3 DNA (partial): TGTGCCAGCAGTCGTACCCAACTAGACGCTGAG. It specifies CASSRTQLDAE. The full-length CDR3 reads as CASSRTQLDAEQFF.

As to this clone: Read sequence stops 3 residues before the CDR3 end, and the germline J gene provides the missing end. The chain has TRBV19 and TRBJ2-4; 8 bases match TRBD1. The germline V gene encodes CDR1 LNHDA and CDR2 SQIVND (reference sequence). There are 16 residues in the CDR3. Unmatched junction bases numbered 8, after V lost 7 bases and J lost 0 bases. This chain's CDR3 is CASTTTGEIAKNIQYF. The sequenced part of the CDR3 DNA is TGTGCCAGTACCACGACAGGGGAAATAGCCAAAAACATT.

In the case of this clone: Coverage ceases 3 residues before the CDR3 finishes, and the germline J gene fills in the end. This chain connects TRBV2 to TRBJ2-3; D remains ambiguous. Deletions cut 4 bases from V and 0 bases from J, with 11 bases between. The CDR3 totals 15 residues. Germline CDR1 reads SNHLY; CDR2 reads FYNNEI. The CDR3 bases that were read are TGTGCCAGCAGTGGTCCAGGCCCCAGCACAGATACG. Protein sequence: CASSGPGPSTDT. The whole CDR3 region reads CASSGPGPSTDTQYF.

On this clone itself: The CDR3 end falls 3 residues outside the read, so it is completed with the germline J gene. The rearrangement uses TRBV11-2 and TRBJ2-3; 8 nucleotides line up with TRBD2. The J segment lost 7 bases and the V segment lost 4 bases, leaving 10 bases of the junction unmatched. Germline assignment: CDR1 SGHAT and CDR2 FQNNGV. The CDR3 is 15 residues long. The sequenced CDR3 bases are TGTGCCAGCAGCTCCTTTAGCGGGACACAATATACG. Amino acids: CASSSFSGTQYT. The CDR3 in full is CASSSFSGTQYTQYF.

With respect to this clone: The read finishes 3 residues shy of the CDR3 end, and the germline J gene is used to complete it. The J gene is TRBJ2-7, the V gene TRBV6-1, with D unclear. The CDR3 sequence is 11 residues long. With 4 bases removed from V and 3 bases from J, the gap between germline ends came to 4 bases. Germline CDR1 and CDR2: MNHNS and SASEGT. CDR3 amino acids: CASSVNYEQYF. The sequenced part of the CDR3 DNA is TGTGCCAGCAGTGTAAACTACGAG.

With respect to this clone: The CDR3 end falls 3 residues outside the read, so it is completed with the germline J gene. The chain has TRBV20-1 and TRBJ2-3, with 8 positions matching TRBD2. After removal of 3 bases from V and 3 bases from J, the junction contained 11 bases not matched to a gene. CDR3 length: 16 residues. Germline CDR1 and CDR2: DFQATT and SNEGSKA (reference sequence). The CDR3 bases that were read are TGCAGTGCTAGCCCCTACGGACTAGCAGTAACAGATACG. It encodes CSASPYGLAVTDT. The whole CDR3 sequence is CSASPYGLAVTDTQYF.

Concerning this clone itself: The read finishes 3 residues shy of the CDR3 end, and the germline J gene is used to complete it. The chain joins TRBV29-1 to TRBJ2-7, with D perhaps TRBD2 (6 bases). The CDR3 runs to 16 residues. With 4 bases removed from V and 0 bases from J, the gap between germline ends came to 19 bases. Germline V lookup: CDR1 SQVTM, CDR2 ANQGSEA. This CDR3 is CSVVGTQASNSYEQYF. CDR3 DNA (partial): TGCAGCGTTGTAGGGACTCAGGCATCCAACTCCTACGAG.

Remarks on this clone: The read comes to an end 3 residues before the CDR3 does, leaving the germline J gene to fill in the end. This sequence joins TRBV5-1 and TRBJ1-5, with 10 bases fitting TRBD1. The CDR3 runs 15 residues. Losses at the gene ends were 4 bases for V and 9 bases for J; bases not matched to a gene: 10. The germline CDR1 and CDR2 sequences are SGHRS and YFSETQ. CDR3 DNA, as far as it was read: TGCGCCAGCAGCCCCTCCTCGACAGGGGGCTGGCCC. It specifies CASSPSSTGGWP. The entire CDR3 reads CASSPSSTGGWPQHF. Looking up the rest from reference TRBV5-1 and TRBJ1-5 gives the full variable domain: KAGVTQTPRYLIKTRGQQVTLSCSPISGHRSVSWYQQTPGQGLQFLFEYFSETQRNKGNFPGRFSGRQFSNSRSEMNVSTLELGDSALYLCASSPSSTGGWPQHFGDGTRLSIL.

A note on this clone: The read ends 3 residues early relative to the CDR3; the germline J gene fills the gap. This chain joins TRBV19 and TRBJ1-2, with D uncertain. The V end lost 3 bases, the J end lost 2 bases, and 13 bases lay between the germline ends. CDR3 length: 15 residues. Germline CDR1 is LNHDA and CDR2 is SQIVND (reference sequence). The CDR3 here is CASSMVPVGNYGYTF. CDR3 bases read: TGTGCCAGTAGTATGGTCCCGGTCGGGAACTATGGC.

Partial CDR3 DNA: TGCAGCGTTGAGAATGGGGACAATTCTGAA. Its protein product is CSVENGDNSE. The whole CDR3 is CSVENGDNSEAFF. The rearrangement uses TRBV29-1 and TRBJ1-1, with a possible D match to TRBD1 (6 bases). The read ends 3 residues early relative to the CDR3; the germline J gene fills the gap. V dropped 3 bases and J dropped 6 bases, with 14 bases sitting between them. Germline V gene data show CDR1 as SQVTM and CDR2 as ANQGSEA. The CDR3 totals 13 residues.

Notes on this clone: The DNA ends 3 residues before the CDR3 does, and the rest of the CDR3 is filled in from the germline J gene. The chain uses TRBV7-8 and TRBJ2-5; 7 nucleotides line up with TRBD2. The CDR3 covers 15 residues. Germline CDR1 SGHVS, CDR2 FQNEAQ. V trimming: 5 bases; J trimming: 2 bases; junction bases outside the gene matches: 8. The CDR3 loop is CASSPVERGQETQYF. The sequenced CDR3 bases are TGTGCCAGCAGCCCCGTGGAGCGGGGACAAGAGACC.

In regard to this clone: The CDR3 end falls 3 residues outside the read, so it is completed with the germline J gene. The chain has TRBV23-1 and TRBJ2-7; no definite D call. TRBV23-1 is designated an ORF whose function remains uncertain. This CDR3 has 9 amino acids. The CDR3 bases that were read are TGCGCGTCGACTTACGAG. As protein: CASTYE. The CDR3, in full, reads CASTYEQYF.

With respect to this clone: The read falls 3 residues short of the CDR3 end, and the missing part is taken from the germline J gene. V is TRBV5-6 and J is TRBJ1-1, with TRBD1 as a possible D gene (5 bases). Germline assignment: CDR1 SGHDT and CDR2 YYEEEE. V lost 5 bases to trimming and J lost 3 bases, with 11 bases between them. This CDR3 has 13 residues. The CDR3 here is CASSLGPYTEAFF. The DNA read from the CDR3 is TGTGCCAGCAGTCTGGGGCCGTACACTGAA.

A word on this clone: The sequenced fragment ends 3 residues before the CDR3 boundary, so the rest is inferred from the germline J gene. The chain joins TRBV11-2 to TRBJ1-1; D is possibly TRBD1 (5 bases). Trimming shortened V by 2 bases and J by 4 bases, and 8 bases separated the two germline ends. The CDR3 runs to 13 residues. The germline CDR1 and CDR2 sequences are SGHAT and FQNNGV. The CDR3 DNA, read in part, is TGTGCCAGCAGCTTATCGGGGGTCACTGAA. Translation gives CASSLSGVTE. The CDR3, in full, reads CASSLSGVTEAFF.